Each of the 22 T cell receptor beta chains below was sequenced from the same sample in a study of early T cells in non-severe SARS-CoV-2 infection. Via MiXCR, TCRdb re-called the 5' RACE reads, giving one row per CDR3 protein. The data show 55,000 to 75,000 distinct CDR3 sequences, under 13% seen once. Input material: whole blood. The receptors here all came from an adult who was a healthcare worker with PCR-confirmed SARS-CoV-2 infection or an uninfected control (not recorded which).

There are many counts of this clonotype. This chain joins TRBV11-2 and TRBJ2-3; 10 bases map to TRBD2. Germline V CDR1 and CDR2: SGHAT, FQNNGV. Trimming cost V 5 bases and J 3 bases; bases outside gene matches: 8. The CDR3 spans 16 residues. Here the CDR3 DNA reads TGTGCCAGCAGCCCTATAGCGGGAGGTATGACAGATACGCAGTATTTT. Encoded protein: CASSPIAGGMTDTQYF.

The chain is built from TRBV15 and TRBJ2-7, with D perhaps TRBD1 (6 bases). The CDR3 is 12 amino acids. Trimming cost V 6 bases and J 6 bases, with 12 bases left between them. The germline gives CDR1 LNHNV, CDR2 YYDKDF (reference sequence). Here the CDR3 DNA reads TGTGCCACCAGTACCTCAGGGGCCGAGCAGTACTTC. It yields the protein CATSTSGAEQYF.

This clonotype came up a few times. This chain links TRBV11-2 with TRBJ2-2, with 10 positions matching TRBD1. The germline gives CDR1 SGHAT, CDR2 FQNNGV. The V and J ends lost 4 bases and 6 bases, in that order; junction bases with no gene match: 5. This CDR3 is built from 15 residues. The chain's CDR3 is CASSSDRGLAGELFF. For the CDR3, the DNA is TGTGCCAGCAGCTCCGACAGGGGGCTCGCCGGGGAGCTGTTTTTT.

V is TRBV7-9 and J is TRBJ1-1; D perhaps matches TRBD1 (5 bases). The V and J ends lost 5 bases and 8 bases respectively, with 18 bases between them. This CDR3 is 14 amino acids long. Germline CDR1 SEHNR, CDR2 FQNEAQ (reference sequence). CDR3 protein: CASSPDGGNLEAFF. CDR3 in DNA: TGTGCCAGCAGCCCCGATGGGGGGAACCTAGAAGCTTTCTTT.

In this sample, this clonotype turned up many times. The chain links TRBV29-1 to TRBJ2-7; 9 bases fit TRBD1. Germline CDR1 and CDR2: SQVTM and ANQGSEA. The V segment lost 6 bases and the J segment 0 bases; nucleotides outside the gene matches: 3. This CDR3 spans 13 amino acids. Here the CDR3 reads CSVGQGSSYEQYF. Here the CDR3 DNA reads TGCAGCGTGGGACAGGGATCCTCCTACGAGCAGTACTTC.

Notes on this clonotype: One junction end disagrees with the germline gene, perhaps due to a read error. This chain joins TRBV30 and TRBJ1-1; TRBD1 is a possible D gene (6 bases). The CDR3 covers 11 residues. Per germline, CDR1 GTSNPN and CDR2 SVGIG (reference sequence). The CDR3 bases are TGTGCCTGGAGTGGGTTAAGGACAGTGTTGTTT. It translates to CAWSGLRTVLF.

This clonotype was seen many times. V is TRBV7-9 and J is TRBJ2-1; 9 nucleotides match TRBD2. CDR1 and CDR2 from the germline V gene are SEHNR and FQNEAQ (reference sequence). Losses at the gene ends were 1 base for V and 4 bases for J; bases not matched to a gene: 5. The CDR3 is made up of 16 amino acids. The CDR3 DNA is TGTGCCAGCAGCTTAGGTCCGAGCGGGGGGTACAATGAGCAGTTCTTC. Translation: CASSLGPSGGYNEQFF.

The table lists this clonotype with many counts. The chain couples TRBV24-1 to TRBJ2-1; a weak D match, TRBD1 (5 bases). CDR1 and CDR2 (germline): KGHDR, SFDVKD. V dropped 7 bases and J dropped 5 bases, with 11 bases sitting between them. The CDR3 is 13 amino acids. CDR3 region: CATRALGDNEQFF. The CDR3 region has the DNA TGTGCCACCAGGGCCTTAGGGGACAATGAGCAGTTCTTC.

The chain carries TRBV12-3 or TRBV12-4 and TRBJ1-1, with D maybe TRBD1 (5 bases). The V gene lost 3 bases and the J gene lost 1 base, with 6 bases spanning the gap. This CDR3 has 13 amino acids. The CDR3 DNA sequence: TGTGCCAGCAGTTTTGGGGCGAACACTGAAGCTTTCTTT. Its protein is CASSFGANTEAFF.

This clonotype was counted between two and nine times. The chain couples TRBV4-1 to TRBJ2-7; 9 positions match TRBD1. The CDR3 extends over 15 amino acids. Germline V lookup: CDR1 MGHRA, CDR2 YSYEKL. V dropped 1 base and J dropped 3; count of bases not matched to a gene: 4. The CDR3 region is CASSQGPGQGYEQYF. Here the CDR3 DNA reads TGCGCCAGCAGCCAAGGACCGGGACAGGGCTACGAGCAGTACTTC.

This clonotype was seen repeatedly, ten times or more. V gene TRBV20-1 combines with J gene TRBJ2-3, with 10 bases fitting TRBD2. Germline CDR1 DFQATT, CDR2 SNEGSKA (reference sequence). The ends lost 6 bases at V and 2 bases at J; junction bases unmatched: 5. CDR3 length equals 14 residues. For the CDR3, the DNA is TGCAGTGCAACACTAGCGGGGTTCACAGATACGCAGTATTTT. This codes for CSATLAGFTDTQYF.

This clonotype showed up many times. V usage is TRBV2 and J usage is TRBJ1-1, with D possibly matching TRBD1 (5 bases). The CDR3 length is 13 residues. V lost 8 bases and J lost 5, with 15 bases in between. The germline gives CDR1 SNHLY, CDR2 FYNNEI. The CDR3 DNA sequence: TGTGCCAGCCAGTGGTTTGGGGCTACTGAAGCTTTCTTT. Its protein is CASQWFGATEAFF.

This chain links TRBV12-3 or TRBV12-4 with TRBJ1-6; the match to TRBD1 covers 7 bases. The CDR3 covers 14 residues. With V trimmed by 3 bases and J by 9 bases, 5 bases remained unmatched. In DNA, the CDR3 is TGTGCCAGCAGTTTGAGACAGGGTGGTTCACCCCTCCACTTT. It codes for CASSLRQGGSPLHF.

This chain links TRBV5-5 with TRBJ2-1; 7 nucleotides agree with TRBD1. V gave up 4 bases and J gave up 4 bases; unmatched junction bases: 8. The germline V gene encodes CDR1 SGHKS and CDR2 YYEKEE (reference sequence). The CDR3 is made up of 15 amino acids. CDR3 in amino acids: CASSRGDSRYNEQFF. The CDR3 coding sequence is TGTGCCAGCAGCCGAGGGGACAGCCGTTACAATGAGCAGTTCTTC.

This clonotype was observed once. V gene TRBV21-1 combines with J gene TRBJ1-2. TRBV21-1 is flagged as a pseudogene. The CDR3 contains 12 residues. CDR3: CASSSMPNGYTF. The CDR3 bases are TGTGCCAGCAGCTCCATGCCAAATGGCTACACCTTC.

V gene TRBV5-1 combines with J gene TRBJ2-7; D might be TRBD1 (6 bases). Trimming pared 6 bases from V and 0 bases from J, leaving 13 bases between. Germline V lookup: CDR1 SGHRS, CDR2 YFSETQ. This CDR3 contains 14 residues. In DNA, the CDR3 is TGCGCCAGCACAGGTGGGACAAGCTCCTACGAGCAGTACTTC. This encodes CASTGGTSSYEQYF.

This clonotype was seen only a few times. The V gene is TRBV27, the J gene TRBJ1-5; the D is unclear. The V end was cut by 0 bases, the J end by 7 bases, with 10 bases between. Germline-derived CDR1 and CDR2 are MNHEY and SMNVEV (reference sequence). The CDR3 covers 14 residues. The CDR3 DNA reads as TGTGCCAGCAGTTTATCGGGGTTGGGGCAGCCCCAGCATTTT. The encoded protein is CASSLSGLGQPQHF.

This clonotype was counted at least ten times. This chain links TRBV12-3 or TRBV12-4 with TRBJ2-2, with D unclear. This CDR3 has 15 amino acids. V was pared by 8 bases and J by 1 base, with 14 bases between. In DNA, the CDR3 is TGTGCCAGCTCCACCTTCTCCTGGAACACCGGGGAGCTGTTTTTT. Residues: CASSTFSWNTGELFF.

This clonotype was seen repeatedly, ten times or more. The CDR3 nucleotides read TGTGCCAGCCCCGTTCGGCATCAGCCCCAGCATTTT. Protein sequence: CASPVRHQPQHF. The gene calls are TRBV28 and TRBJ1-5; no clear D. Trimming took off 8 bases at V and 5 bases at J, with 10 bases between the two ends. Germline-derived CDR1 and CDR2 are MDHEN and SYDVKM. The CDR3 sequence is 12 residues long.

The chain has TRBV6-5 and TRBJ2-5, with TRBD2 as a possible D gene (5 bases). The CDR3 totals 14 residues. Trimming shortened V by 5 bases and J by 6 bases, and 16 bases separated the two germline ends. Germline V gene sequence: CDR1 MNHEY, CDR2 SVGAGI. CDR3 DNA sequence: TGTGCCAGCAGTCCGGACTGGGTTAGACAGACCCAGTACTTC. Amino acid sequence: CASSPDWVRQTQYF.

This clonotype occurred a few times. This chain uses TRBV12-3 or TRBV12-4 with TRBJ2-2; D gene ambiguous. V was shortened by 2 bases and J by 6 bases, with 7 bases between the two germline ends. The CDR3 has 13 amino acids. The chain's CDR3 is CASSLRQAGELFF. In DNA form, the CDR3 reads TGTGCCAGCAGTTTAAGGCAGGCCGGGGAGCTGTTTTTT.

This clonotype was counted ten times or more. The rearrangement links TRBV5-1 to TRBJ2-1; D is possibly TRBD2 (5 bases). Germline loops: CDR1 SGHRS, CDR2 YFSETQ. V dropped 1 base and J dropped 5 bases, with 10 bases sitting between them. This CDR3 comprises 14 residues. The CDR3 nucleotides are TGCGCCAGCAGCTTGAGAGGGCCTGACAATGAGCAGTTCTTC. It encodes CASSLRGPDNEQFF.